This passage covers 4 T cell receptor beta chains from one sample sequenced in a study of T-cell reconstitution after alpha-beta-depleted transplantation in children. During its preparation, the TCRbeta library received unique molecular identifiers. TCRdb re-analysed the PCR reads in MiXCR, keeping a single row per CDR3 protein. The data show just under 350,000 distinct CDR3 sequences, with 15% to 20% seen just once and approximately 44% held by the top ten. Sample: PBMCs, mostly from graft donor cells, taken 360 days after TCRalphabeta/CD19-depleted stem cell transplant. All receptors derive from a male patient aged 2-10 years who had a stem cell transplant for acute lymphoblastic leukemia, so the T cells may come from the graft donor.

The V and J genes are TRBV6-2 or TRBV6-3 and TRBJ2-1; D uncertain. CDR1 and CDR2 (germline): MNHEY, SVGEGT. The V end lost 2 bases, the J end lost 7 bases, and 6 bases lay between the germline ends. The CDR3 is 12 amino acids. The CDR3 DNA sequence: TGTGCCAGCAGTTACAGGCAGAATGAGCAGTTCTTC. Its protein product is CASSYRQNEQFF.

This clonotype was counted a few times. The chain combines TRBV2 with TRBJ2-5; 11 nucleotides agree with TRBD2. The CDR3 extends over 19 amino acids. Per germline, CDR1 SNHLY and CDR2 FYNNEI. Trimming at V came to 6 bases and at J to 0 bases, leaving 15 bases not matched to a gene. CDR3 bases: TGTGCCAGCAGACGCGGGACTAGCGGAAACAAACGGTACCAAGAGACCCAGTACTTC. Its translation: CASRRGTSGNKRYQETQYF.

A few counts support this clonotype. The V and J genes are TRBV9 and TRBJ2-7; D is perhaps TRBD2 (6 bases). The germline V gene has CDR1 SGDLS and CDR2 YYNGEE. V was shortened by 2 bases and J by 0 bases, with 9 bases between the two germline ends. The CDR3 runs 14 residues. The CDR3 DNA is TGTGCCAGCAGCGTGCGGGAACTCTCCTACGAGCAGTACTTC. As protein: CASSVRELSYEQYF.

There are a few counts of this clonotype. The rearrangement links TRBV5-1 to TRBJ2-5; TRBD2 aligns across 12 bases. The CDR3 runs 17 residues. CDR1 and CDR2 (germline): SGHRS, YFSETQ. The V segment lost 4 bases and the J segment 4 bases; nucleotides outside the gene matches: 11. CDR3 loop: CASSLASGRASVETQYF. The DNA of the CDR3 is TGCGCCAGCAGCCTCGCTAGCGGGAGGGCTTCGGTAGAGACCCAGTACTTC.